A selection of T cell receptor beta chains follows, all from one sample in a study of blood T cell repertoires in COVID-19. This table comes from immunoSEQ multiplex PCR, and its TCRdb copy is limited to in-frame clones, with some not included. There are 200,000 to 250,000 clones in the sample; 70% to 90% occur only once, and 2.2% lies in the top ten. Sequences were obtained from peripheral blood. The receptors shown here come from a woman aged 45 to 65 with acute or convalescent COVID-19. Both conserved end residues are part of each CDR3. Part of the rows lack a size; the others show once, few, many or a class for expanded clones.

V gene	clone size	J gene	CDR3 protein
TRBV19	NA	TRBJ2-7	CASSTTGWGGQYF
TRBV4-2	NA	TRBJ1-2	CASSQVRSGNYGYTF
TRBV4-3	many	TRBJ1-3	CASSQVLGRGVGNTIYF
TRBV6-2/TRBV6-3	NA	TRBJ1-2	CASSWGNGYTF
TRBV7-9	few	TRBJ2-7	CASSLVLGLAGGLDDEQYF
TRBV2	NA	TRBJ2-7	CASDRDTFYEQYF
TRBV3-1/TRBV3-2	NA	TRBJ1-1	CASSQDVSPTGGNTEAFF
TRBV19	NA	TRBJ2-7	CASSITSGGSHEQYF
TRBV11-3	NA	TRBJ2-1	CASSTRASEQFF
TRBV7-2	NA	TRBJ2-7	CASSWGQGLSYEQYF
TRBV7-2	NA	TRBJ2-1	CASSPRTREEQFF
TRBV5-4	NA	TRBJ2-5	CASSLGQGRRETQYF
TRBV6-4	NA	TRBJ2-1	CASSASGTGINEQFF
TRBV29-1	NA	TRBJ1-5	CSAADSLNQPQHF
TRBV11-2	few	TRBJ2-1	CASSLAGIWSQWEQFF
TRBV5-1	NA	TRBJ2-5	CASSLAGAGVETQYF
TRBV4-3	once	TRBJ1-1	CASSQGGWGTEAFF
TRBV3-1/TRBV3-2	NA	TRBJ2-1	CASSPRGRKELDNEQFF
TRBV24-1	NA	TRBJ2-5	CATSENIAAQETQYF
TRBV27	few	TRBJ1-1	CASSPRTGVGRSTEAFF
TRBV5-5	NA	TRBJ2-2	CASSFSGRSGGTGELFF
TRBV28	NA	TRBJ1-2	CASTPGQANYGYTF
TRBV18	NA	TRBJ2-5	CASSPGLAGAETQYF
TRBV27	NA	TRBJ2-3	CASRRGSSGGTDTQYF
TRBV7-9	once	TRBJ1-1	CASSPQGRGTEAFF
TRBV6-5	NA	TRBJ1-1	CASSTGQRMNTEAFF
TRBV7-9	NA	TRBJ1-5	CASSSGPNQPQHF
TRBV7-9	NA	TRBJ2-3	CAGSWRGGMGTDTQYF
TRBV2	once	TRBJ2-3	CASSGLAGSDTQYF
TRBV5-1	NA	TRBJ1-3	CASSLGGTTGNTIYF
TRBV19	once	TRBJ1-6	CASSIAGQGFRSPLHF
TRBV5-5	NA	TRBJ1-6	CASSFATENNSPLHF
TRBV27	NA	TRBJ1-5	CASSSLRTGGRQPQHF
TRBV30	NA	TRBJ2-5	CAWGEGRSETQYF
TRBV7-2	once	TRBJ2-5	CASSLRVSRETQYF
TRBV11-2	once	TRBJ2-3	CASSPRLAGSDTQYF
TRBV6-2/TRBV6-3	NA	TRBJ2-6	CASSFTSSGANVLTF
TRBV18	NA	TRBJ1-1	CASSPNQGNTEAFF
TRBV7-9	NA	TRBJ2-7	CASSFVGGPSYEQYF
TRBV2	NA	TRBJ2-3	CASKERLTDTQYF
TRBV11-3	NA	TRBJ2-7	CASSQDGGVIYEQYF
TRBV5-1	NA	TRBJ1-2	CASSSGQSSSYGYTF
TRBV6-6	NA	TRBJ1-3	CASTLDGGENTIYF
TRBV7-2	NA	TRBJ2-5	CASMISGGVETQYF